The rows below give T cell receptor beta chains drawn from one sample of a study of sequential checkpoint blockade in melanoma. Only in-frame clones appear in the TCRdb table, and some are missing; sequencing was by immunoSEQ multiplex PCR. The sample carries 25,000 to 35,000 clones, 65% to 85% recorded once. Sequencing used CD8+ T cells sorted from blood (inferred from file names), obtained from a patient given nivolumab and ipilimumab in sequence. The receptors stem from a human donor with melanoma. The CDR3 runs from the conserved cysteine through the conserved F or W. The D gene is left open where the match is weak. Size is omitted from some rows. Given values are once, few, many or a class for expanded clones.

j_gene: TRBJ2-7
d_gene: NA
abundance: NA
v_gene: TRBV5-1
CDR3nt: TGCGCCAGCACTAGGGGGAAGCTCTCCTACGAGCAGTACTTC
CDR3aa: CASTRGKLSYEQYF

j_gene: TRBJ2-2
d_gene: NA
abundance: NA
v_gene: TRBV9
CDR3nt: TGTGCCAGCAGCGTAGGGCCAGGGGTCACCGGGGAGCTGTTTTTT
CDR3aa: CASSVGPGVTGELFF

j_gene: TRBJ1-1
d_gene: NA
abundance: NA
v_gene: TRBV4-3
CDR3nt: TGCGCCAGCAGCCCGAAGCGGGTAGGGACTGAAGCTTTCTTT
CDR3aa: CASSPKRVGTEAFF

j_gene: TRBJ2-1
d_gene: TRBD2
abundance: once
v_gene: TRBV11-1
CDR3nt: TGTGCCAGCAGCTCAGCGGGAGCCCGGAATGAGCAGTTCTTC
CDR3aa: CASSSAGARNEQFF

j_gene: TRBJ1-2
d_gene: TRBD1
abundance: NA
v_gene: TRBV13
CDR3nt: TGTGCCAGCAGCTACTCCGGGACAGGGGATGGCTACACCTTC
CDR3aa: CASSYSGTGDGYTF

j_gene: TRBJ2-7
d_gene: TRBD1
abundance: NA
v_gene: TRBV9
CDR3nt: TGTGCCAGCAGCGGACAGGGACGCTACGAGCAGTACTTC
CDR3aa: CASSGQGRYEQYF

j_gene: TRBJ1-5
d_gene: NA
abundance: few
v_gene: TRBV11-2
CDR3nt: TGTGCCAGCAGCTTCGATAGCTTACTACAGGGTCATCAGCCCCAGCATTTT
CDR3aa: CASSFDSLLQGHQPQHF

j_gene: TRBJ2-1
d_gene: TRBD2
abundance: NA
v_gene: TRBV19
CDR3nt: TGTGCCAGTAGTCCAAGCGGGGCCCCCCACAATGAGCAGTTCTTC
CDR3aa: CASSPSGAPHNEQFF

j_gene: TRBJ2-6
d_gene: NA
abundance: NA
v_gene: TRBV4-3
CDR3nt: TGCGCCAGCAGCCGGTACCCTGCCAGGGGGGCCAACGTCCTGACTTTC
CDR3aa: CASSRYPARGANVLTF

j_gene: TRBJ2-7
d_gene: NA
abundance: once
v_gene: TRBV28
CDR3nt: TGTGCCAGCAGCCCCCATTACGAGCAGTACTTC
CDR3aa: CASSPHYEQYF

j_gene: TRBJ1-4
d_gene: TRBD1
abundance: once
v_gene: TRBV6-5
CDR3nt: TGTGCCAGCAGTTATACAGGGGTAGCAACTAATGAAAAACTGTTTTTT
CDR3aa: CASSYTGVATNEKLFF

j_gene: TRBJ2-3
d_gene: TRBD2
abundance: once
v_gene: TRBV6-5
CDR3nt: TGTGCCAGCCTGCCGACTAGCGGGAGTTTAGATACGCAGTATTTT
CDR3aa: CASLPTSGSLDTQYF

j_gene: TRBJ2-1
d_gene: TRBD2
abundance: once
v_gene: TRBV4-2
CDR3nt: TGTGCCAGCAGCCAACCTTGGTGGACTAGCGGGGTCTATGAGCAGTTCTTC
CDR3aa: CASSQPWWTSGVYEQFF

j_gene: TRBJ2-3
d_gene: TRBD1
abundance: once
v_gene: TRBV2
CDR3nt: TGTGCCAGCAGTCCGGGACAGGGTAAAGATACGCAGTATTTT
CDR3aa: CASSPGQGKDTQYF

j_gene: TRBJ1-1
d_gene: TRBD1
abundance: NA
v_gene: TRBV27
CDR3nt: TGTGCCAGCAGTTTAGGACAGGATCGGGCTGAAGCTTTCTTT
CDR3aa: CASSLGQDRAEAFF

j_gene: TRBJ2-7
d_gene: TRBD1
abundance: once
v_gene: TRBV27
CDR3nt: TGTGCCAGCAGTCCCGGGACAGGGACGTCCTACGAGCAGTACTTC
CDR3aa: CASSPGTGTSYEQYF

j_gene: TRBJ2-7
d_gene: TRBD2
abundance: NA
v_gene: TRBV4-1
CDR3nt: TGCGCCAGCAGCCAAGAATCGGTAACTAGCGGGATCTACGAGCAGTACTTC
CDR3aa: CASSQESVTSGIYEQYF

j_gene: TRBJ1-2
d_gene: NA
abundance: NA
v_gene: TRBV4-3
CDR3nt: TGCGCCAGCAGCCAAGATAGCAGGGCTAACTATGGCTACACCTTC
CDR3aa: CASSQDSRANYGYTF

j_gene: TRBJ2-3
d_gene: TRBD2
abundance: NA
v_gene: TRBV2
CDR3nt: TGTGCCAGCAGCTCCTGGAGCGGGAGAACAGATACGCAGTATTTT
CDR3aa: CASSSWSGRTDTQYF

j_gene: TRBJ1-1
d_gene: NA
abundance: NA
v_gene: TRBV5-5
CDR3nt: TGTGCCAGCAGCTTGGTTCGGGTAGTGGGCACTGAAGCTTTCTTT
CDR3aa: CASSLVRVVGTEAFF

j_gene: TRBJ2-2
d_gene: NA
abundance: few
v_gene: TRBV6-4
CDR3nt: TGTGCCAGCAGTGTGGGGACATCCACCGGGGAGCTGTTTTTT
CDR3aa: CASSVGTSTGELFF

j_gene: TRBJ2-7
d_gene: TRBD1
abundance: NA
v_gene: TRBV29-1
CDR3nt: TGCAGCGTTGAAGGACTTGTGGGGGGGGACAGGGGCTACGAGCAGTACTTC
CDR3aa: CSVEGLVGGDRGYEQYF

j_gene: TRBJ2-7
d_gene: NA
abundance: NA
v_gene: TRBV5-1
CDR3nt: TGCGCCAGCAGCTTTGCAGGAGGATACGAGCAGTACTTC
CDR3aa: CASSFAGGYEQYF

j_gene: TRBJ2-3
d_gene: TRBD2
abundance: once
v_gene: TRBV28
CDR3nt: TGTGCCAGCAGACAAGTCGGGGGGGGCACAGATACGCAGTATTTT
CDR3aa: CASRQVGGGTDTQYF

j_gene: TRBJ2-5
d_gene: NA
abundance: NA
v_gene: TRBV28
CDR3nt: TGTGCCAGCAGCCCGACAGGTAGAGGGGAGACCCAGTACTTC
CDR3aa: CASSPTGRGETQYF

j_gene: TRBJ1-6
d_gene: TRBD1
abundance: NA
v_gene: TRBV30
CDR3nt: TGTGCCTGGAGCCAGGGACAGGGGTATTCACCCCTCCACTTT
CDR3aa: CAWSQGQGYSPLHF

j_gene: TRBJ1-1
d_gene: NA
abundance: NA
v_gene: TRBV11-2
CDR3nt: TGTGCCAGCAGCCCCGGGCGTGCAGGGTACACTGAAGCTTTCTTT
CDR3aa: CASSPGRAGYTEAFF

j_gene: TRBJ1-4
d_gene: NA
abundance: NA
v_gene: TRBV14
CDR3nt: TGTGCCAGCAGCCAACTTCCGAGGGGGAGCTCAACTAATGAAAAACTGTTTTTT
CDR3aa: CASSQLPRGSSTNEKLFF

j_gene: TRBJ2-2
d_gene: NA
abundance: NA
v_gene: TRBV10-3
CDR3nt: TGTGCCATCAGTGTGGTCGGAGTATCCAACACCGGGGAGCTGTTTTTT
CDR3aa: CAISVVGVSNTGELFF

j_gene: TRBJ2-1
d_gene: TRBD2
abundance: few
v_gene: TRBV13
CDR3nt: TGTGCCAGCAGCCCCGGGACTAGCGGGAGGAGGGGTGAGCAGTTCTTC
CDR3aa: CASSPGTSGRRGEQFF

j_gene: TRBJ2-1
d_gene: TRBD1
abundance: NA
v_gene: TRBV27
CDR3nt: TGTGCCAGCGGAGTAACAGGGGATGAGCAGTTCTTC
CDR3aa: CASGVTGDEQFF

j_gene: TRBJ1-3
d_gene: NA
abundance: NA
v_gene: TRBV6-5
CDR3nt: TGTGCCAGCAGTACCCGGACAGTGCCTGGAAACACCATATATTTT
CDR3aa: CASSTRTVPGNTIYF

j_gene: TRBJ2-1
d_gene: NA
abundance: NA
v_gene: TRBV4-3
CDR3nt: TGCGCCAGCAGCCAAGGACCAGGGTCAAGCAATGAGCAGTTCTTC
CDR3aa: CASSQGPGSSNEQFF

j_gene: TRBJ1-5
d_gene: NA
abundance: NA
v_gene: TRBV28
CDR3nt: TGTGCCAGCAGTTTAAGTCGGAGCTTTCAGCCCCAGCATTTT
CDR3aa: CASSLSRSFQPQHF

j_gene: TRBJ2-7
d_gene: TRBD2
abundance: NA
v_gene: TRBV4-3
CDR3nt: TGCGCCAGCAGCCAATACGCTAGCGGGAGCAGGTACGAGCAGTACTTC
CDR3aa: CASSQYASGSRYEQYF

j_gene: TRBJ2-7
d_gene: NA
abundance: NA
v_gene: TRBV7-2
CDR3nt: TGTGCCAGCAGCTTAGTGGGTTCCGGGGAGCAGTACTTC
CDR3aa: CASSLVGSGEQYF